This passage covers 22 T cell receptor beta chains from one sample sequenced in a study of blood T cell repertoires in COVID-19. TCRdb's copy holds only in-frame clones and misses some; the assay was immunoSEQ multiplex PCR. The data hold roughly 60,000 clones, with 83% observed a single time. Input material: peripheral blood. These receptors were collected from a man in his forties or fifties with COVID-19, enrolled during active disease.

The chain couples TRBV29-1 to TRBJ1-1; D gene unclear. This CDR3 comprises 13 residues. V lost 0 bases to trimming and J lost 3 bases, with 8 bases between them. CDR1 and CDR2 from the germline V gene are SQVTM and ANQGSEA. The CDR3 DNA is TGCAGCGTTGAAGACAGAACCGACACTGAAGCTTTCTTT. This sequence encodes CSVEDRTDTEAFF.

The V and J genes are TRBV5-4 and TRBJ2-1, with TRBD1 identical over 7 bases. Trimming removed 0 bases from V and 0 bases from J; junction bases left unmatched: 6. There are 17 residues in the CDR3. CDR1 is SGHNT, CDR2 YYREEE, per germline (reference sequence). The CDR3 DNA follows: TGTGCCAGCAGCTTGGGGGTGACAGGGAGCTCCTACAATGAGCAGTTCTTC. It encodes CASSLGVTGSSYNEQFF.

This chain uses TRBV5-1 with TRBJ2-7; 8 bases line up with TRBD2. The germline gives CDR1 SGHRS, CDR2 YFSETQ. The CDR3 loop spans 15 amino acids. J gave up 4 bases and V 1 base, and 7 bases lay outside the gene matches. CDR3 protein: CASSLWTGGGYEQYF. The CDR3 coding sequence is TGCGCCAGCAGCTTGTGGACGGGAGGGGGGTACGAGCAGTACTTC.

The chain carries TRBV5-4 and TRBJ1-1; D is unclear. Germline V gene sequence: CDR1 SGHNT, CDR2 YYREEE (reference sequence). The CDR3 is 14 amino acids. V shed 4 bases and J shed 2 bases, with 12 bases lying between them. The CDR3 loop reads CASSPRVANTEAFF. The DNA of the CDR3 is TGTGCCAGCAGCCCGAGGGTTGCCAACACTGAAGCTTTCTTT. The full variable domain, its missing parts supplied by reference TRBV5-4 and TRBJ1-1, is ETGVTQSPTHLIKTRGQQVTLRCSSQSGHNTVSWYQQALGQGPQFIFQYYREEENGRGNFPPRFSGLQFPNYSSELNVNALELDDSALYLCASSPRVANTEAFFGQGTRLTVV.

CDR3 sequence: CASSQGGLAGVGTGELFF. CDR3 sequence (DNA): TGCGCCAGCAGCCAGGGGGGACTAGCGGGAGTAGGTACCGGGGAGCTGTTTTTT. The genes are TRBV4-1 and TRBJ2-2; TRBD2 aligns across 14 bases. This CDR3 spans 18 amino acids. The V gene end was trimmed by 3 bases and the J gene end by 5 bases; junction bases not matched to a gene: 8. CDR1 MGHRA and CDR2 YSYEKL come from the germline V gene.

The V gene is TRBV24-1, the J gene TRBJ2-5; a weak D match, TRBD2 (5 bases). Trimming pared 5 bases from V and 5 bases from J, leaving 20 bases between. Germline V gives CDR1 KGHDR, CDR2 SFDVKD. This CDR3 contains 16 residues. The chain's CDR3 is CATSAPARAGRETQYF. In DNA form, the CDR3 reads TGTGCCACCAGTGCTCCAGCGAGGGCAGGCCGGGAGACCCAGTACTTC.

This clone was seen a few times. The J gene is TRBJ2-7, the V gene TRBV7-9; TRBD1 aligns across 7 bases. Germline CDR1 is SEHNR and CDR2 is FQNEAQ (reference sequence). Germline trimming cut 5 bases from V and 4 bases from J; bases unmatched to any gene: 2. The CDR3 loop spans 12 amino acids. The CDR3 spells CASSGTAYEQYF. Here the CDR3 DNA reads TGTGCCAGCAGCGGGACAGCTTACGAGCAGTACTTC.

The chain links TRBV28 to TRBJ2-7, with a weak D call TRBD2 (5 bases). Germline CDR1 MDHEN, CDR2 SYDVKM. Trimming took off 6 bases at V and 7 bases at J, with 13 bases between the two ends. The CDR3 has 12 amino acids. The CDR3 is CASRTLRREQYF. Here the CDR3 DNA reads TGTGCCAGCAGGACTTTAAGGAGGGAGCAGTACTTC.

This clone was recorded only once. This rearrangement joins TRBV3-1 (or the pseudogene TRBV3-2) to TRBJ1-6; D is unclear. V gave up 4 bases and J gave up 5 bases, with 3 bases separating them. Germline loops: CDR1 LGHDT, CDR2 YNNKEL (reference sequence). The CDR3 length is 12 residues. This CDR3 is CASSRNNSPLHF. The CDR3 DNA follows: TGTGCCAGCAGCCGTAATAATTCACCCCTCCACTTT.

The chain is built from TRBV18 and TRBJ1-3, with D uncertain. The CDR3 has 17 amino acids. V lost 2 bases to trimming and J lost 0 bases, with 14 bases between them. Per the germline V gene, CDR1 is KGHSH and CDR2 is LQKENI. The CDR3 coding sequence is TGTGCCAGCTCACCATGGCCAGACGGGTCCTCTGGAAACACCATATATTTT. Translating gives CASSPWPDGSSGNTIYF.

A few counts support this clone. The chain recombines TRBV28 with TRBJ2-1; tentatively, D is TRBD1 (5 bases). In germline, CDR1 is MDHEN, CDR2 SYDVKM. The CDR3 is 15 residues long. The germline V and J ends were trimmed by 5 bases and 0 bases, with 11 bases remaining between them. The CDR3 here is CASSPGWSSYNEQFF. The CDR3 DNA sequence: TGTGCCAGCAGTCCAGGGTGGAGCTCCTACAATGAGCAGTTCTTC.

The chain has TRBV18 and TRBJ1-1; 9 nucleotides align to TRBD1. The junction had 7 bases not matched to a gene; V was cut back by 1 base and J by 7 bases. CDR1 is KGHSH, CDR2 LQKENI, per germline. The CDR3 contains 15 residues. The CDR3 spells CASSPREQGAGEAFF. CDR3 nucleotides: TGTGCCAGCTCACCACGTGAACAGGGGGCAGGTGAAGCTTTCTTT. The complete variable domain, with remaining parts taken from reference TRBV18 and TRBJ1-1, reads NAGVMQNPRHLVRRRGQEARLRCSPMKGHSHVYWYRQLPEEGLKFMVYLQKENIIDESGMPKERFSAEFPKEGPSILRIQQVVRGDSAAYFCASSPREQGAGEAFFGQGTRLTVV.

The chain combines TRBV28 with TRBJ2-7; possibly TRBD2 for D (5 bases). The V gene's germline CDR1 is MDHEN and CDR2 SYDVKM. V was cut by 5 bases and J by 2 bases, with 10 bases left in between. The CDR3 is 13 residues long. As DNA, the CDR3 is TGTGCCAGCAGTACCCCGGGAACCTACGAGCAGTACTTC. It encodes CASSTPGTYEQYF. Supplemented by reference TRBV28 and TRBJ2-7, the full variable domain reads DVKVTQSSRYLVKRTGEKVFLECVQDMDHENMFWYRQDPGLGLRLIYFSYDVKMKEKGDIPEGYSVSREKKERFSLILESASTNQTSMYLCASSTPGTYEQYFGPGTRLTVT.

CDR3 protein: CASSYGRASGELFF. In DNA, the CDR3 is TGTGCCAGCAGTTACGGGCGGGCTTCCGGGGAGCTGTTTTTT. The chain employs TRBV6-5 and TRBJ2-2, with D possibly being TRBD2 (5 bases). V was pared by 2 bases and J by 6 bases, with 10 bases between. CDR1 is MNHEY and CDR2 is SVGAGI in the germline V gene. This CDR3 has 14 residues.

CDR3: CAISGSGRIAGANVLTF. The CDR3 DNA is TGTGCCATCAGCGGTAGCGGGAGAATTGCTGGGGCCAACGTCCTGACTTTC. This chain connects TRBV10-3 to TRBJ2-6; 9 nucleotides line up with TRBD2. The CDR3 is 17 residues long. With V trimmed by 6 bases and J by 2 bases, 8 bases remained unmatched. CDR1 is ENHRY and CDR2 is SYGVKD in the germline V gene.

This clone showed up just a few times. This rearrangement joins TRBV4-2 to TRBJ2-3, with 13 nucleotides matching TRBD2. The CDR3 totals 17 residues. CDR1 is LGHNA, CDR2 YNFKEQ, per germline. Trimming removed 0 bases from V and 5 bases from J; junction bases left unmatched: 5. CDR3 residues: CASSQEGTSGMEDTQYF. The CDR3 nucleotides are TGTGCCAGCAGCCAAGAAGGGACTAGCGGGATGGAAGATACGCAGTATTTT.

The chain combines TRBV6-4 with TRBJ2-1; TRBD2 matches 8 bases. Losses at the gene ends were 6 bases for V and 4 bases for J; bases not matched to a gene: 8. The CDR3 covers 15 residues. Per the germline V gene, CDR1 is MRHNA and CDR2 is SNTAGT. The DNA of the CDR3 is TGTGCCAGCAGCAAACTAGCGGACGCATACAATGAGCAGTTCTTC. It encodes CASSKLADAYNEQFF.

The genes are TRBV9 and TRBJ2-7, with 11 bases fitting TRBD2. Germline values: CDR1 SGDLS, CDR2 YYNGEE. CDR3 length: 15 amino acids. J lost 5 bases, V lost 2 bases, and 6 bases had no gene match. CDR3 residues: CASSVGGTSGNEQYF. The CDR3 nucleotides read TGTGCCAGCAGCGTTGGGGGGACTAGCGGTAACGAGCAGTACTTC.

DNA for the CDR3: TGTGCCATCAGTGCCCGCGGCGACAATGAGCAGTTCTTC. Its translation: CAISARGDNEQFF. The chain is built from TRBV10-3 and TRBJ2-1; D gene unclear. CDR3 length: 13 amino acids. Trimming left V 4 bases short and J 5 bases short, with 9 bases between. Germline V gene sequence: CDR1 ENHRY, CDR2 SYGVKD.

The chain has TRBV4-2 and TRBJ2-6; D not resolved. This CDR3 contains 15 residues. Germline V gives CDR1 LGHNA, CDR2 YNFKEQ. The ends were cut back, 0 bases at V and 0 bases at J, with 3 bases in the middle. The CDR3 is CASSQDHSGANVLTF. The CDR3 coding sequence is TGTGCCAGCAGCCAAGACCACTCTGGGGCCAACGTCCTGACTTTC.

This chain connects TRBV5-1 to TRBJ2-7; D is possibly TRBD1 (7 bases). Trimming removed 7 bases from V and 1 base from J, with 12 bases in between. In germline, CDR1 is SGHRS, CDR2 YFSETQ. The CDR3 length is 13 residues. The CDR3 DNA follows: TGCGCCAGCGGGCAGGGGGGTTCCTACGAGCAGTACTTC. Amino acid sequence: CASGQGGSYEQYF.

The rearrangement links TRBV5-6 to TRBJ2-7, with D possibly matching TRBD1 (5 bases). CDR3 length equals 13 residues. Germline lookup yields CDR1 SGHDT and CDR2 YYEEEE. The V gene lost 2 bases and the J gene lost 0 bases, with 6 bases spanning the gap. The CDR3 spells CASSLQDSYEQYF. CDR3 bases: TGTGCCAGCAGCTTACAGGACTCCTACGAGCAGTACTTC.